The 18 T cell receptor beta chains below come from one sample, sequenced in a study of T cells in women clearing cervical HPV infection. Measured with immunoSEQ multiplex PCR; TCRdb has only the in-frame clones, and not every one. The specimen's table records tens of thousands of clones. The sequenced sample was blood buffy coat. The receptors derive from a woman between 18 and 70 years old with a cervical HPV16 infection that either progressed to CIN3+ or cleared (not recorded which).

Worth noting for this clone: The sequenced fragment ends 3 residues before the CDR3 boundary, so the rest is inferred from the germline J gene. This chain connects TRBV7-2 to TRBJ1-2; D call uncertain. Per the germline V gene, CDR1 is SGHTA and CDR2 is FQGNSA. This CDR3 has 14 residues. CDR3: CASSLATAYNDYTF. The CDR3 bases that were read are TGTGCCAGCAGCTTAGCGACTGCCTACAATGAC.

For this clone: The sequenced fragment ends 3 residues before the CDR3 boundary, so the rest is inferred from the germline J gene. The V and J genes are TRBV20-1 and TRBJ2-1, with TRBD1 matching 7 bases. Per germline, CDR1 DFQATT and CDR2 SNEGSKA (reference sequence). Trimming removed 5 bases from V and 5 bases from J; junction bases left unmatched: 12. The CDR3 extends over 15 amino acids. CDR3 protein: CSASNVPGQHNEQFF. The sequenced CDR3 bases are TGCAGTGCTTCGAACGTCCCGGGACAGCACAATGAG.

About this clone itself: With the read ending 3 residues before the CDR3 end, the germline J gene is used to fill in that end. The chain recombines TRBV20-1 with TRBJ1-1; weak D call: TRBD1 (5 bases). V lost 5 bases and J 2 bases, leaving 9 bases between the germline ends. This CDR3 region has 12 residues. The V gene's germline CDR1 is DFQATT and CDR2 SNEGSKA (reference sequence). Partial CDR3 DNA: TGCAGTGCTTGGGGCCCTAACACTGAA. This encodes CSAWGPNTE. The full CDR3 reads CSAWGPNTEAFF.

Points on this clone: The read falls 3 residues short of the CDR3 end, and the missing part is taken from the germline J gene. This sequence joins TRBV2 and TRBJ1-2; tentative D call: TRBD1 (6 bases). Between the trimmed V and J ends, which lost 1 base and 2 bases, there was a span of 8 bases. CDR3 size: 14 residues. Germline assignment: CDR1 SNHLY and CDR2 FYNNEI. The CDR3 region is CASSEGTANYGYTF. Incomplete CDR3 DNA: TGTGCCAGCAGTGAAGGGACAGCGAACTATGGC. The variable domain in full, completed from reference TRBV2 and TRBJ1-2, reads EPEVTQTPSHQVTQMGQEVILRCVPISNHLYFYWYRQILGQKVEFLVSFYNNEISEKSEIFDDQFSVERPDGSNFTLKIRSTKLEDSAMYFCASSEGTANYGYTFGSGTRLTVV.

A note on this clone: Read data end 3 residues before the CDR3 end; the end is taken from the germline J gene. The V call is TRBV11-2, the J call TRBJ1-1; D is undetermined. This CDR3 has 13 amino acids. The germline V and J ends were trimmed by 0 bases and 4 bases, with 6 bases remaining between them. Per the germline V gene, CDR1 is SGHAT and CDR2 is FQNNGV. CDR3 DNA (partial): TGTGCCAGCAGCTTAGAGAGGTCCACTGAA. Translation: CASSLERSTE. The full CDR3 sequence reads CASSLERSTEAFF.

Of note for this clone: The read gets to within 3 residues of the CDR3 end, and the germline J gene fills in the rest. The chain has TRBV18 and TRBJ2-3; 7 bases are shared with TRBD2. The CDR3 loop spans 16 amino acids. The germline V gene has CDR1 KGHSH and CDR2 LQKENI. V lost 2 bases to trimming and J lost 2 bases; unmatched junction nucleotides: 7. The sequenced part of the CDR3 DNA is TGTGCCAGCTCACCAACAACTAGCGAATCCACAGATACG. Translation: CASSPTTSESTDT. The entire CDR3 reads CASSPTTSESTDTQYF. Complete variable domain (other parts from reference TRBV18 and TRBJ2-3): NAGVMQNPRHLVRRRGQEARLRCSPMKGHSHVYWYRQLPEEGLKFMVYLQKENIIDESGMPKERFSAEFPKEGPSILRIQQVVRGDSAAYFCASSPTTSESTDTQYFGPGTRLTVL.

The CDR3 protein is CAIADSGLNEKLFF. The part of the CDR3 DNA that was read is TGTGCCATCGCGGACTCCGGGCTTAATGAAAAA. The chain employs TRBV10-3 and TRBJ1-4; unclear D gene. Coverage ceases 3 residues before the CDR3 finishes, and the germline J gene fills in the end. The CDR3 is 14 residues long. Germline CDR1 is ENHRY and CDR2 is SYGVKD. V was clipped by 8 bases and J by 4 bases, with 14 bases between them.

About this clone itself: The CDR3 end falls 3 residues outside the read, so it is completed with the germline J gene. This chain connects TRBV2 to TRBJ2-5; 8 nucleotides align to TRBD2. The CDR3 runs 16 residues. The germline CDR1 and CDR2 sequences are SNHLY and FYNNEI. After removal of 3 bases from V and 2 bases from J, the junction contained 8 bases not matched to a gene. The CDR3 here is CASSDFGLAVQETQYF. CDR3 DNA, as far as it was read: TGTGCCAGCAGTGACTTCGGACTAGCCGTACAAGAGACC.

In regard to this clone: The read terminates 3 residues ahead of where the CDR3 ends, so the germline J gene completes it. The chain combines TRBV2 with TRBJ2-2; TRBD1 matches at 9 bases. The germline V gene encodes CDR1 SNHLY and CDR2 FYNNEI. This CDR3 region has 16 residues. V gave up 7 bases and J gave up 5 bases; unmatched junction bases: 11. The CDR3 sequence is CASTGTGTGKTGELFF. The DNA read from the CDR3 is TGTGCCAGCACTGGGACAGGGACCGGTAAGACCGGGGAG.

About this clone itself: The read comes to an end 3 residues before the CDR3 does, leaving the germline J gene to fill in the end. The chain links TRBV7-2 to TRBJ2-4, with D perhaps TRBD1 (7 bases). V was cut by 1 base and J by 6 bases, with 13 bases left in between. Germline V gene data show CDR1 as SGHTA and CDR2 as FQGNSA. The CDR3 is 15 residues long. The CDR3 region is CASSLGTGGGNIQYF. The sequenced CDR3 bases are TGTGCCAGCAGCTTAGGGACAGGAGGGGGAAACATT.

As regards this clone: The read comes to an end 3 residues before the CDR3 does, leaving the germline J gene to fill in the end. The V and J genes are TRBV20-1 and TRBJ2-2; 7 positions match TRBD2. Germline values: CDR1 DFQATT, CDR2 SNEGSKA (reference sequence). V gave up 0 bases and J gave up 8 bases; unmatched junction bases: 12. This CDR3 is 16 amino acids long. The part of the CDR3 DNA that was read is TGCAGTGCTAGAGATGTGGGGGAGCGGGGCGGTGGGGAG. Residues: CSARDVGERGGGE. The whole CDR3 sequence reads CSARDVGERGGGELFF.

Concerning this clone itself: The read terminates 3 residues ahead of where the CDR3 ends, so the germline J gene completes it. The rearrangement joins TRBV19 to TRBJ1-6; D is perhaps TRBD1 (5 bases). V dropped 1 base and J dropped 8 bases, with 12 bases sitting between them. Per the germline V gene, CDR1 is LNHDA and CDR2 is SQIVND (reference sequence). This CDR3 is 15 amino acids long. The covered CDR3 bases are TGTGCCAGTAGTATAGGAACGCTGGGGCATTCACCC. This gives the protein CASSIGTLGHSP. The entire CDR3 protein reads CASSIGTLGHSPLHF.

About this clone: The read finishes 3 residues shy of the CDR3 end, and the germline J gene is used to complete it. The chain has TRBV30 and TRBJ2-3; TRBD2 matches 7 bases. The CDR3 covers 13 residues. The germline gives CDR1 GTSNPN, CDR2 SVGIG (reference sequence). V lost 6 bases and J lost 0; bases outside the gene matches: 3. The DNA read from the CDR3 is TGTGCCTGTTGGGGGGGGAGCACAGATACG. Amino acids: CACWGGSTDT. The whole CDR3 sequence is CACWGGSTDTQYF. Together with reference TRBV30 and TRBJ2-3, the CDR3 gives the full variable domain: SQTIHQWPATLVQPVGSPLSLECTVEGTSNPNLYWYRQAAGRGLQLLFYSVGIGQISSEVPQNLSASRPQDRQFILSSKKLLLSDSGFYLCACWGGSTDTQYFGPGTRLTVL.

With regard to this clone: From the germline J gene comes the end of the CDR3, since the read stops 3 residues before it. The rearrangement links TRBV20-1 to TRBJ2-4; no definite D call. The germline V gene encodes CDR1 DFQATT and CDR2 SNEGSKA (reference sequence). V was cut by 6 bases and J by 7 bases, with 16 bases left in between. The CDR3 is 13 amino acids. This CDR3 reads CSAPSSVGNIQYF. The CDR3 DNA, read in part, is TGCAGTGCCCCATCTAGTGTCGGCAACATT.

CDR3 in amino acids: CASRGRTDTQYF. The sequenced CDR3 bases are TGTGCCAGCAGGGGGCGCACAGATACG. This sequence joins TRBV7-8 and TRBJ2-3; possible D gene TRBD1, 5 bases. From the germline J gene comes the end of the CDR3, since the read stops 3 residues before it. Germline CDR1 SGHVS, CDR2 FQNEAQ. This CDR3 has 12 residues. V was shortened by 6 bases and J by 1 base, with 5 bases between the two germline ends.

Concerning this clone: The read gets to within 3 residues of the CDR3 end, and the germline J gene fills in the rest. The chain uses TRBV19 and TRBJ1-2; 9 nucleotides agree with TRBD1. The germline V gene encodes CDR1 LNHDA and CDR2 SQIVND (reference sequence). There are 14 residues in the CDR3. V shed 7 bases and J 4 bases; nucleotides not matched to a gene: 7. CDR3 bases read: TGTGCCAGTATAAACAGGGGGCTACCCTATGGC. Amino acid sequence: CASINRGLPYG. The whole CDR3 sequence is CASINRGLPYGYTF.

CDR3 bases read: TGTGCCAGCTCACAGGGGAATGAG. Amino acid sequence: CASSQGNE. Given in full, the CDR3 is CASSQGNEQFF. J is TRBJ2-1 and V is TRBV18; possibly TRBD1 for D (5 bases). From the germline J gene comes the end of the CDR3, since the read stops 3 residues before it. The CDR3 contains 11 residues. V lost 4 bases and J lost 7, with 5 bases in between. Germline V gene sequence: CDR1 KGHSH, CDR2 LQKENI.

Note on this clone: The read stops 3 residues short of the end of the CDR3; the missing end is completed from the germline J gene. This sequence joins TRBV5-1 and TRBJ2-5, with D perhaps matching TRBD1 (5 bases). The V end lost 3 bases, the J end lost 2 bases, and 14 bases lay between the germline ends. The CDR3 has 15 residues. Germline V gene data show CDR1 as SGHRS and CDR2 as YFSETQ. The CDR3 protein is CASSSAQGGQETQYF. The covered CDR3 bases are TGCGCCAGCAGCTCAGCTCAGGGTGGGCAAGAGACC.